A single sample is the source of the 30 T cell receptor beta chains below, sequenced in a study of spatial heterogeneity in lung cancer. TCRdb redid the calling of the 5' RACE reads with MiXCR, one entry per CDR3 protein. The repertoire holds 60,000 to 80,000 distinct CDR3 sequences, with roughly 13% as singletons. The time point is: sample taken at primary tumor resection. Tumor, nontumor lung or frozen PBMC supplied whole RNA, sequenced without sorting. Specimen: PBMCs, collected at surgery. The receptors originated from a male donor with early-stage non-small cell lung cancer.

The chain carries TRBV12-3 or TRBV12-4 and TRBJ1-1; D not resolved. CDR3 length: 14 residues. The ends were cut back, 6 bases at V and 0 bases at J, with 11 bases in the middle. CDR3 bases: TGTGCCAGCAGCGGAGGCGTCATGAACACTGAAGCTTTCTTT. Translated, it gives CASSGGVMNTEAFF.

This chain uses TRBV5-4 with TRBJ2-5; weak D call: TRBD2 (6 bases). The CDR3 sequence is 13 residues long. The germline V gene encodes CDR1 SGHNT and CDR2 YYREEE (reference sequence). The germline V and J ends were trimmed by 5 bases and 0 bases, with 8 bases remaining between them. The CDR3 here is CASRPGDQETQYF. The CDR3 nucleotides read TGTGCCAGCAGACCGGGAGACCAAGAGACCCAGTACTTC.

This clonotype was detected only a few times. The chain recombines TRBV6-2 or TRBV6-3 with TRBJ1-5, with D unclear. V lost 4 bases and J 6 bases, leaving 7 bases between the germline ends. The CDR3 is 12 amino acids. CDR1 is MNHEY, CDR2 SVGEGT, per germline. The CDR3, as DNA: TGTGCCAGCAGTTTCGCCGGTCAGCCCCAGCATTTT. Translated: CASSFAGQPQHF.

This clonotype was seen many times. The rearrangement uses TRBV5-4 and TRBJ2-1; D may match TRBD1 or TRBD2 (5 bases each). V shed 4 bases and J shed 4 bases, with 18 bases lying between them. The CDR3 is 16 residues long. Germline V gene lookup returns CDR1 SGHNT and CDR2 YYREEE (reference sequence). CDR3 amino acids: CASSPMGPRIYNEQFF. The CDR3 DNA is TGTGCCAGCAGCCCAATGGGACCCCGCATTTACAATGAGCAGTTCTTC.

There are many counts of this clonotype. The rearrangement links TRBV7-9 to TRBJ2-5; 7 bases agree with TRBD2. Trimming took 1 base from V and 4 from J; bases not matched to a gene: 6. From germline, CDR1 is SEHNR and CDR2 FQNEAQ (reference sequence). The CDR3 runs to 15 residues. The CDR3 protein is CASSLGGSTLETQYF. As DNA, the CDR3 is TGTGCCAGCAGCTTAGGCGGGAGCACCCTAGAGACCCAGTACTTC.

The CDR3 DNA follows: TGCAGTGCTAGAGATATACAGGTCCTCACTGAAGCTTTCTTT. Its translation: CSARDIQVLTEAFF. The chain combines TRBV20-1 with TRBJ1-1; a weak D match, TRBD1 (5 bases). The CDR3 extends over 14 amino acids. Germline V gene sequence: CDR1 DFQATT, CDR2 SNEGSKA (reference sequence). Between the trimmed V and J ends, which lost 0 bases and 4 bases, there was a span of 12 bases.

There are a few counts of this clonotype. This sequence joins TRBV2 and TRBJ1-5; D not certain. Per the germline V gene, CDR1 is SNHLY and CDR2 is FYNNEI. Deletions cut 5 bases from V and 0 bases from J, with 11 bases between. CDR3 length: 15 amino acids. The CDR3 DNA is TGTGCCAGCAGTCGGGATCTACATAGCAATCAGCCCCAGCATTTT. The encoded protein is CASSRDLHSNQPQHF.

The sample holds a few counts of this clonotype. This chain links TRBV3-1 with TRBJ2-1; the D is unclear. In germline, CDR1 is LGHDT, CDR2 YNNKEL (reference sequence). This CDR3 is 14 amino acids long. V shed 3 bases and J shed 1 base, with 7 bases lying between them. The CDR3 region is CASSHPVSYNEQFF. CDR3 DNA: TGTGCCAGCAGCCATCCAGTTTCCTACAATGAGCAGTTCTTC.

This clonotype was counted between two and nine times. The CDR3 DNA reads as TGCGCCAGCAGCCAAGATTGGGGGACTAGCGGGACCGATGAGCAGTTCTTC. This codes for CASSQDWGTSGTDEQFF. The V and J genes are TRBV4-3 and TRBJ2-1, with 13 bases matching TRBD2. Germline V gene lookup returns CDR1 LGHNA and CDR2 YSLEER. The ends lost 0 bases at V and 8 bases at J; junction bases unmatched: 7. The CDR3 loop spans 17 amino acids.

This clonotype has only a few counts. V gene TRBV20-1 combines with J gene TRBJ2-4, with 9 bases lining up with TRBD1. CDR1 and CDR2 from the germline V gene are DFQATT and SNEGSKA (reference sequence). CDR3 length: 13 residues. V lost 1 base to trimming and J lost 8 bases; unmatched junction nucleotides: 3. Here the CDR3 DNA reads TGCAGTGCTAGAGTCGGACAGGGGTACATTCAGTACTTC. As protein: CSARVGQGYIQYF.

The table lists this clonotype with many counts. This chain uses TRBV20-1 with TRBJ2-3; 8 nucleotides match TRBD2. The J segment lost 11 bases and the V segment lost 5 bases, leaving 9 bases of the junction unmatched. The CDR3 has 12 residues. Germline V CDR1 and CDR2: DFQATT, SNEGSKA (reference sequence). CDR3 sequence reads: CSAGASGSMQYF. Here the CDR3 DNA reads TGCAGTGCTGGAGCCAGCGGGAGCATGCAGTATTTT.

This clonotype was seen a handful of times. The V gene is TRBV7-8, the J gene TRBJ1-1; TRBD1 might be the D (5 bases). The CDR3 spans 14 residues. From germline, CDR1 is SGHVS and CDR2 FQNEAQ. The V gene lost 2 bases and the J gene lost 5 bases, with 12 bases spanning the gap. For the CDR3, the DNA is TGTGCCAGCAGCTTACCGGGGGAGGGAACTGAAGCTTTCTTT. It translates to CASSLPGEGTEAFF.

The V and J genes are TRBV5-1 and TRBJ2-5; a weak D match, TRBD2 (6 bases). Germline-derived CDR1 and CDR2 are SGHRS and YFSETQ. This CDR3 is 14 amino acids long. The V gene lost 2 bases and the J gene lost 4 bases, with 12 bases spanning the gap. CDR3 DNA sequence: TGCGCCAGCAGCTTTGAGATGGGAGGAGAGACCCAGTACTTC. It translates to CASSFEMGGETQYF.

This clonotype turned up a few times. The J gene is TRBJ1-1, the V gene TRBV20-1; D is possibly TRBD1 (6 bases). V lost 6 bases and J lost 3, with 14 bases in between. The CDR3 covers 13 residues. The germline gives CDR1 DFQATT, CDR2 SNEGSKA (reference sequence). CDR3 sequence: CSAHPGGDTEAFF. CDR3 DNA sequence: TGCAGTGCCCACCCCGGGGGCGACACTGAAGCTTTCTTT.

The chain uses TRBV7-2 and TRBJ1-1, with D hard to call. Trimming took off 3 bases at V and 0 bases at J, with 11 bases between the two ends. The germline V gene encodes CDR1 SGHTA and CDR2 FQGNSA. This CDR3 region has 15 residues. The CDR3 protein is CASSFFIGLNTEAFF. In nucleotides, the CDR3 is TGTGCCAGCAGCTTTTTTATAGGCTTGAACACTGAAGCTTTCTTT.

J is TRBJ2-4 and V is TRBV6-1; D is perhaps TRBD1 or TRBD2 (5 bases each). V shed 8 bases and J shed 0 bases, with 11 bases lying between them. The V gene's germline CDR1 is MNHNS and CDR2 SASEGT. The CDR3 length is 14 residues. CDR3 coding DNA: TGTGCCAGCCGGGACGGGATAGCCAAAAACATTCAGTACTTC. Its translation: CASRDGIAKNIQYF.

The V and J genes are TRBV7-9 and TRBJ2-7; 13 bases agree with TRBD2. Germline V gene sequence: CDR1 SEHNR, CDR2 FQNEAQ (reference sequence). The CDR3 loop spans 18 amino acids. Unmatched junction bases numbered 13, after V lost 5 bases and J lost 3 bases. The CDR3 is CASSLRTSGSLLVYEQYF. In nucleotides, the CDR3 is TGTGCCAGCAGCCTCCGGACTAGCGGGAGCCTACTCGTCTACGAGCAGTACTTC. The full variable domain, in which reference TRBV7-9 and TRBJ2-7 provide the parts outside the CDR3, is DTGVSQNPRHKITKRGQNVTFRCDPISEHNRLYWYRQTLGQGPEFLTYFQNEAQLEKSRLLSDRFSAERPKGSFSTLEIQRTEQGDSAMYLCASSLRTSGSLLVYEQYFGPGTRLTVT.

The V gene is TRBV7-6, the J gene TRBJ2-7; D is possibly TRBD1 (6 bases). The germline V and J ends were trimmed by 1 base and 1 base, with 11 bases remaining between them. Germline assignment: CDR1 SGHVS and CDR2 FNYEAQ. The CDR3 consists of 15 residues. The CDR3 region is CASSLEAQGSYEQYF. CDR3 bases: TGTGCCAGCAGCTTAGAGGCCCAGGGGTCCTACGAGCAGTACTTC.

This clonotype was detected many times. The chain couples TRBV12-3 or TRBV12-4 to TRBJ1-1; D remains unclear. V was clipped by 6 bases and J by 2 bases, with 7 bases between them. The CDR3 runs 12 residues. CDR3 nucleotides: TGTGCCAGCAGCTTGTCCAACACTGAAGCTTTCTTT. This encodes CASSLSNTEAFF.

This clonotype was detected a few times. V and J are TRBV10-3 and TRBJ2-5; 12 bases line up with TRBD1. CDR1 ENHRY and CDR2 SYGVKD come from the germline V gene. V was clipped by 10 bases and J by 5 bases; unmatched bases: 14. CDR3 size: 16 residues. The DNA of the CDR3 is TGTGCCACCAAAAAGACGGGACAGGGGGCTGGTGAGACCCAGTACTTC. It codes for CATKKTGQGAGETQYF.

V and J are TRBV25-1 and TRBJ1-5; D not resolved. There are 13 residues in the CDR3. CDR1 and CDR2 (germline): MGHDK, SYGVNS. V was trimmed by 1 base and J by 6 bases, leaving 7 bases between them. CDR3 region: CASSEWAGQPQHF. The CDR3 DNA sequence: TGTGCCAGCAGTGAATGGGCGGGTCAGCCCCAGCATTTT.

In its sample, this clonotype was seen many times. The chain links TRBV5-4 to TRBJ1-1; the D gene is possibly TRBD1 (6 bases). The CDR3 has 16 residues. Trimming cost V 4 bases and J 4 bases, with 20 bases left between them. CDR1 is SGHNT, CDR2 YYREEE, per germline (reference sequence). CDR3 nucleotides: TGTGCCAGCAGCCCGAGGGGGGGGCTAATGACCACTGAAGCTTTCTTT. This translates into CASSPRGGLMTTEAFF.

This clonotype showed up just a few times. This sequence joins TRBV5-1 and TRBJ1-1, with TRBD1 matching over 8 bases. Germline trimming cut 2 bases from V and 4 bases from J; bases unmatched to any gene: 1. The CDR3 runs 13 residues. Looked up from germline, CDR1 is SGHRS and CDR2 is YFSETQ. This CDR3 reads CASSFDRGTEAFF. CDR3 DNA: TGCGCCAGCAGCTTCGACAGGGGCACTGAAGCTTTCTTT. The full variable domain, with the rest looked up from reference TRBV5-1 and TRBJ1-1, is KAGVTQTPRYLIKTRGQQVTLSCSPISGHRSVSWYQQTPGQGLQFLFEYFSETQRNKGNFPGRFSGRQFSNSRSEMNVSTLELGDSALYLCASSFDRGTEAFFGQGTRLTVV.

This clonotype was observed at least ten times. V and J are TRBV7-9 and TRBJ1-1; D is possibly TRBD1 (6 bases). Trimming stripped 7 bases from V and 5 bases from J, with 17 bases between. Germline loops: CDR1 SEHNR, CDR2 FQNEAQ (reference sequence). This CDR3 comprises 14 residues. The CDR3 coding sequence is TGTGCCAGCACCAAGGCCACAGGGCGAACTGAAGCTTTCTTT. Residues: CASTKATGRTEAFF.

This clonotype appeared many times. The genes are TRBV2 and TRBJ2-1; possible D gene TRBD1, 6 bases. Germline values: CDR1 SNHLY, CDR2 FYNNEI. This CDR3 has 13 residues. With 8 bases removed from V and 6 bases from J, the gap between germline ends came to 14 bases. DNA of the CDR3: TGTGCCAGCTGCCGGGACAAGCTCAATGAGCAGTTCTTC. Its translation: CASCRDKLNEQFF.

At least ten counts were recorded for this clonotype. The genes are TRBV5-4 and TRBJ1-2, with a possible D match to TRBD1 (6 bases). The length of the CDR3 is 13 residues. Germline loops: CDR1 SGHNT, CDR2 YYREEE (reference sequence). Trimming left V 2 bases short and J 5 bases short, with 10 bases between. CDR3 loop: CASSFKGDYGYTF. The CDR3, as DNA: TGTGCCAGCAGCTTTAAGGGGGATTATGGCTACACCTTC.

The chain couples TRBV9 to TRBJ2-2, with TRBD2 matching 9 bases. The germline V gene has CDR1 SGDLS and CDR2 YYNGEE. This CDR3 is 17 amino acids long. V lost 5 bases and J lost 5; bases outside the gene matches: 13. As DNA, the CDR3 is TGTGCCAGCAGTCCGGGCAGCGGGAGGCCCGGAACCGGGGAGCTGTTTTTT. Its translation is CASSPGSGRPGTGELFF.

There are many counts of this clonotype. V is TRBV7-9 and J is TRBJ2-1, with D perhaps assigned TRBD1 or TRBD2 (5 bases each). Germline loops: CDR1 SEHNR, CDR2 FQNEAQ (reference sequence). V was trimmed by 0 bases and J by 5 bases, leaving 11 bases between them. There are 15 residues in the CDR3. Here the CDR3 reads CASSLAPRGHNEQFF. CDR3 bases: TGTGCCAGCAGCTTAGCCCCGAGGGGCCACAATGAGCAGTTCTTC.

This clonotype was recorded a few times. The rearrangement joins TRBV3-1 to TRBJ2-7; a weak D match, TRBD1 (5 bases). Germline V gene sequence: CDR1 LGHDT, CDR2 YNNKEL (reference sequence). The V end lost 4 bases, the J end lost 3 bases, and 13 bases lay between the germline ends. The CDR3 length is 14 residues. The CDR3 region is CASSPRLRGYEQYF. The CDR3 DNA reads as TGTGCCAGCAGCCCACGGCTAAGGGGCTACGAGCAGTACTTC.

Many counts were recorded for this clonotype. J is TRBJ1-1 and V is TRBV29-1; no firm D call. V lost 5 bases and J 0 bases, leaving 7 bases between the germline ends. From germline, CDR1 is SQVTM and CDR2 ANQGSEA. The length of the CDR3 is 12 residues. This CDR3 is CSVSYVNTEAFF. DNA of the CDR3: TGCAGCGTTTCTTACGTGAACACTGAAGCTTTCTTT.